This passage covers 2 T cell receptor beta chains from one sample sequenced in a study of blood T cell repertoires in COVID-19. Profiled with immunoSEQ multiplex PCR; TCRdb holds only in-frame clones, not every one. The sample holds nearly 350,000 clones; about 88% are singletons and the top ten take roughly 0.94%. The source material was PBMCs or T cells enriched from blood (not recorded which). The origin of the receptors is a woman younger than 45 who had recovered from COVID-19.

V usage is TRBV5-6 and J usage is TRBJ1-2; 10 bases are a match to TRBD1. The CDR3 consists of 14 residues. V shed 4 bases, J shed 6 bases, and the junction held 6 bases outside the gene matches. Germline CDR1 and CDR2: SGHDT and YYEEEE. As DNA, the CDR3 is TGTGCCAGCAGCCGGGGACAGGGGCCCCATGGCTACACCTTC. Protein sequence: CASSRGQGPHGYTF. Full variable domain (outside the CDR3, taken from reference TRBV5-6 and TRBJ1-2): DAGVTQSPTHLIKTRGQQVTLRCSPKSGHDTVSWYQQALGQGPQFIFQYYEEEERQRGNFPDRFSGHQFPNYSSELNVNALLLGDSALYLCASSRGQGPHGYTFGSGTRLTVV.

CDR3 sequence (DNA): TGTGCCAGCAGCTTCGATCGCAGGGGAGGGAGCAATGAGCAGTTCTTC. This translates into CASSFDRRGGSNEQFF. This sequence joins TRBV11-2 and TRBJ2-1; the D gene is possibly TRBD2 (7 bases). The CDR3 extends over 16 amino acids. CDR1 and CDR2 from the germline V gene are SGHAT and FQNNGV. Trimming removed 3 bases at V and 6 bases at J, with 18 bases between.